The source of this T cell receptor (beta chain) is a study of T cell responses to AZD1222 COVID-19 vaccine. Study background: Second-dose schedules of about 4 or about 12 weeks were combined. Broader study findings: Increased Spike-specific TCR breadth and depth were observed after two AZD1222 doses. The study reported that nearly half of spike-specific TCRs target unmutated variant regions. Clonal diversity may have been underestimated, and the donors were mostly white British, with more females than males.

The ends were cut back, 4 bases at V and 4 bases at J, with 18 bases in the middle. The CDR3 length is 16 residues. Germline V CDR1 and CDR2: SGHRS, YFSETQ. On this clone itself: The antigen remains undetermined.

Profiling relied on immunoSEQ multiplex PCR, and the TCRdb table lists in-frame clones only, not all of them. This sample has more than 50,000 clones, with about 90% found just once. This clonotype was obtained from an adult in good health. Source: peripheral blood, taken on day 0 of AZD1222 vaccination. The V and J genes are TRBV5-1 and TRBJ1-3; D call uncertain. CDR3 sequence (DNA): TGCGCCAGCAGCGTCTCGACTGCGTTCCCGGGAAACACCATATATTTT. This translates into CASSVSTAFPGNTIYF.